Shown below are 26 T cell receptor beta chains from a single sample sequenced in a study of radiotherapy plus CTLA-4 blockade in lung cancer. Method: immunoSEQ multiplex PCR; TCRdb's copy keeps in-frame clones and lacks some. The sample contains tens of thousands of clones, around 80% of which appear only once. Here the sequenced sample was peripheral blood, taken from a patient treated with radiotherapy plus ipilimumab. Source of these receptors: a human donor with non-small cell lung cancer who had a partial response to radiotherapy plus ipilimumab.

The chain couples TRBV2 to TRBJ2-5, with D possibly matching TRBD2 (7 bases). The V gene lost 4 bases and the J gene lost 5 bases, with 17 bases spanning the gap. CDR1 is SNHLY and CDR2 is FYNNEI in the germline V gene. The CDR3 totals 15 residues. CDR3 in amino acids: CASSALMGGQETQYF. CDR3 nucleotide sequence: TGTGCCAGCAGTGCCCTTATGGGGGGGCAGGAGACCCAGTACTTC.

The CDR3: CASSLGAKNEKLFF. CDR3 nucleotide sequence: TGCGCCAGCAGCTTGGGGGCCAAAAATGAAAAACTGTTTTTT. This chain connects TRBV5-1 to TRBJ1-4; D is undetermined. The CDR3 runs to 14 residues. The V and J ends lost 0 bases and 5 bases respectively, with 8 bases between them. Germline V gene data show CDR1 as SGHRS and CDR2 as YFSETQ.

The chain joins TRBV5-4 to TRBJ2-3; D is possibly TRBD2 (6 bases). V was clipped by 0 bases and J by 2 bases, with 10 bases between them. Germline CDR1 reads SGHNT; CDR2 reads YYREEE (reference sequence). This CDR3 is built from 15 residues. CDR3 residues: CASSLVGTPTDTQYF. CDR3 DNA sequence: TGTGCCAGCAGCTTGGTGGGGACTCCCACAGATACGCAGTATTTT.

V gene TRBV7-3 combines with J gene TRBJ2-1; D perhaps matches TRBD2 (7 bases). Germline V gene lookup returns CDR1 SGHTA and CDR2 FQGTGA. Trimming cost V 0 bases and J 6 bases, with 12 bases left between them. This CDR3 is built from 15 residues. CDR3 coding DNA: TGTGCCAGCAGCTTAACTGGGGGGGCGCTCAATGAGCAGTTCTTC. It specifies CASSLTGGALNEQFF.

This clone has more than one count but fewer than ten. This chain uses TRBV10-1 with TRBJ1-2; no firm D call. This CDR3 is built from 13 residues. Trimming removed 2 bases from V and 3 bases from J, with 7 bases in between. CDR1 and CDR2 from the germline V gene are WNHNN and SYGVQD (reference sequence). DNA for the CDR3: TGCGCCAGCAGTGAGAACCGGGACTATGGCTACACCTTC. It is translated as CASSENRDYGYTF.

The chain carries TRBV5-6 and TRBJ2-5, with TRBD1 matching over 8 bases. CDR1 is SGHDT and CDR2 is YYEEEE in the germline V gene. The ends lost 2 bases at V and 5 bases at J; junction bases unmatched: 5. CDR3 length equals 14 residues. CDR3 protein: CASSFDRGWETQYF. The CDR3 bases are TGTGCCAGCAGCTTTGACAGGGGTTGGGAGACCCAGTACTTC.

This clone came up a few times. The V gene is TRBV7-2, the J gene TRBJ2-1; no clear D. The ends were cut back, 2 bases at V and 4 bases at J, with 3 bases in the middle. In germline, CDR1 is SGHTA, CDR2 FQGNSA. The CDR3 runs 12 residues. The CDR3 loop is CASSLYYNEQFF. CDR3 in DNA: TGTGCCAGCAGCTTATATTACAATGAGCAGTTCTTC.

The chain joins TRBV30 to TRBJ1-3; 7 bases fit TRBD1. Per the germline V gene, CDR1 is GTSNPN and CDR2 is SVGIG (reference sequence). The junction had 7 bases not matched to a gene; V was cut back by 1 base and J by 4 bases. The CDR3 loop spans 15 amino acids. The CDR3 coding sequence is TGTGCCTGGAGTGCCCACAGGGGATCCGGAAACACCATATATTTT. This sequence encodes CAWSAHRGSGNTIYF.

This clone was counted between two and nine times. This rearrangement joins TRBV2 to TRBJ2-7; a weak D match, TRBD1 (5 bases). Trimming pared 7 bases from V and 5 bases from J, leaving 12 bases between. CDR3 length: 12 residues. Per germline, CDR1 SNHLY and CDR2 FYNNEI. DNA for the CDR3: TGTGCCAGCAAAGGCCCAGGGAACGAGCAGTACTTC. This translates into CASKGPGNEQYF.

The chain joins TRBV2 to TRBJ1-1; TRBD1 aligns across 9 bases. The CDR3 runs to 15 residues. Germline assignment: CDR1 SNHLY and CDR2 FYNNEI. V was pared by 3 bases and J by 7 bases, with 9 bases of the junction left unmatched. CDR3 sequence: CASSDVTGGADEAFF. The CDR3 DNA follows: TGTGCCAGCAGTGATGTTACAGGGGGCGCCGATGAAGCTTTCTTT.

The chain carries TRBV5-5 and TRBJ2-3; a possible D gene is TRBD1 (6 bases). Trimming stripped 3 bases from V and 3 bases from J, with 14 bases between. The CDR3 extends over 15 amino acids. Germline assignment: CDR1 SGHKS and CDR2 YYEKEE (reference sequence). CDR3 nucleotides: TGTGCCAGCAGCTGGACCCTAACAGGGACAGATACGCAGTATTTT. Its protein product is CASSWTLTGTDTQYF.

This clone occurred a few times. This chain uses TRBV10-3 with TRBJ1-4; tentatively, D is TRBD1 (6 bases). Per germline, CDR1 ENHRY and CDR2 SYGVKD. Trimming removed 6 bases from V and 5 bases from J, with 13 bases in between. This CDR3 contains 14 residues. The CDR3 loop reads CAISSGRGNEKLFF. For the CDR3, the DNA is TGTGCCATCAGCTCCGGGAGGGGGAATGAAAAACTGTTTTTT.

This clone was observed at least ten times. This rearrangement joins TRBV9 to TRBJ2-1, with 11 bases identical to TRBD2. Trimming took 1 base from V and 3 from J; bases not matched to a gene: 3. Per germline, CDR1 SGDLS and CDR2 YYNGEE. The CDR3 totals 16 residues. CDR3 amino acids: CASSVTLAGGYNEQFF. CDR3 sequence (DNA): TGTGCCAGCAGCGTAACTCTAGCGGGGGGCTACAATGAGCAGTTCTTC.

Only a few counts were recorded for this clone. This chain connects TRBV2 to TRBJ1-2, with D hard to call. Trimming shortened V by 7 bases and J by 7 bases, and 13 bases separated the two germline ends. Germline CDR1 and CDR2: SNHLY and FYNNEI. This CDR3 spans 12 amino acids. CDR3 sequence reads: CASTLGLGGYTF. CDR3 DNA: TGTGCCAGCACCCTCGGACTGGGTGGCTACACCTTC.

The genes are TRBV5-1 and TRBJ2-1; a weak D match, TRBD2 (5 bases). The germline V gene has CDR1 SGHRS and CDR2 YFSETQ. The CDR3 covers 16 residues. V was clipped by 0 bases and J by 4 bases, with 14 bases between them. CDR3: CASSLDPGIMYNEQFF. In nucleotides, the CDR3 is TGCGCCAGCAGCTTGGATCCGGGAATAATGTACAATGAGCAGTTCTTC.

The genes are TRBV27 and TRBJ2-7, with 7 bases aligning to TRBD1. V was pared by 8 bases and J by 3 bases, with 13 bases of the junction left unmatched. The CDR3 covers 15 residues. CDR1 and CDR2 (germline): MNHEY, SMNVEV (reference sequence). The CDR3 sequence: CASRMGAAGGYEQYF. In DNA, the CDR3 is TGTGCCAGCCGAATGGGGGCAGCAGGGGGCTACGAGCAGTACTTC.

The rearrangement links TRBV20-1 to TRBJ2-7, with a tentative D call TRBD2 (5 bases). Looked up from germline, CDR1 is DFQATT and CDR2 is SNEGSKA (reference sequence). The V and J ends lost 1 base and 5 bases respectively, with 6 bases between them. CDR3 size: 11 residues. The CDR3 sequence: CSARVRDEQYF. CDR3 sequence (DNA): TGCAGTGCTAGAGTGCGGGACGAGCAGTACTTC.

The gene calls are TRBV15 and TRBJ1-4; TRBD1 matches 8 bases. V dropped 3 bases and J dropped 3; count of bases not matched to a gene: 12. This CDR3 contains 18 residues. The germline V gene encodes CDR1 LNHNV and CDR2 YYDKDF (reference sequence). The CDR3 loop is CATSSLGRGRSSNEKLFF. CDR3 DNA: TGTGCCACCAGCAGCTTGGGCAGGGGGCGATCATCTAATGAAAAACTGTTTTTT.

This clone was seen a handful of times. The J gene is TRBJ1-6, the V gene TRBV6-5, with D unresolved. Germline values: CDR1 MNHEY, CDR2 SVGAGI. The CDR3 extends over 12 amino acids. Trimming removed 2 bases from V and 7 bases from J, with 3 bases in between. This chain's CDR3 is CASSYVNSPLHF. For the CDR3, the DNA is TGTGCCAGCAGTTACGTAAATTCACCCCTCCACTTT.

This clone was seen only a few times. The V and J genes are TRBV11-2 and TRBJ2-5, with 7 bases fitting TRBD1. Germline trimming cut 6 bases from V and 0 bases from J; bases unmatched to any gene: 4. The CDR3 is 14 amino acids. Germline V lookup: CDR1 SGHAT, CDR2 FQNNGV. The CDR3 nucleotides read TGTGCCAGCAGTTATGACAGGGACCAAGAGACCCAGTACTTC. Protein sequence: CASSYDRDQETQYF.

This chain connects TRBV5-4 to TRBJ2-5; TRBD1 might be the D (6 bases). The length of the CDR3 is 16 residues. Per the germline V gene, CDR1 is SGHNT and CDR2 is YYREEE (reference sequence). Trimming stripped 4 bases from V and 1 base from J, with 17 bases between. The chain's CDR3 is CASSLDRLWGQETQYF. The CDR3 DNA reads TGTGCCAGCAGCCTAGACAGGTTGTGGGGCCAAGAGACCCAGTACTTC.

V gene TRBV28 combines with J gene TRBJ1-5, with no clear D. Trimming cost V 7 bases and J 2 bases, with 15 bases left between them. The CDR3 consists of 15 residues. Germline V gene data show CDR1 as MDHEN and CDR2 as SYDVKM. CDR3: CASTGPGPGNQPQHF. Written as DNA, the CDR3 is TGTGCCAGCACCGGTCCAGGCCCAGGCAATCAGCCCCAGCATTTT.

The chain recombines TRBV6-5 with TRBJ1-2; perhaps TRBD1 as D (6 bases). This CDR3 contains 13 residues. Trimming left V 6 bases short and J 6 bases short, with 14 bases between. Germline lookup yields CDR1 MNHEY and CDR2 SVGAGI. The CDR3 is CASSRQGWDGYTF. In nucleotides, the CDR3 is TGTGCCAGCAGCCGTCAGGGGTGGGATGGCTACACCTTC.

The chain carries TRBV5-1 and TRBJ2-5, with D uncertain. This CDR3 is 14 amino acids long. Per the germline V gene, CDR1 is SGHRS and CDR2 is YFSETQ. The V gene lost 0 bases and the J gene lost 1 base, with 7 bases spanning the gap. Written as DNA, the CDR3 is TGCGCCAGCAGCTTGGGGGCAGTCCAAGAGACCCAGTACTTC. This codes for CASSLGAVQETQYF.

The sample holds one count of this clone. The V call is TRBV9, the J call TRBJ2-5, with D maybe TRBD1 (6 bases). The CDR3 has 13 residues. Trimming left V 0 bases short and J 4 bases short, with 7 bases between. The V gene's germline CDR1 is SGDLS and CDR2 YYNGEE. The CDR3 DNA sequence: TGTGCCAGCAGCGTAGTAGGGGGAGAGACCCAGTACTTC. The encoded protein is CASSVVGGETQYF.

The V call is TRBV7-9, the J call TRBJ1-2; no firm D call. Germline CDR1 SEHNR, CDR2 FQNEAQ (reference sequence). The ends were cut back, 5 bases at V and 3 bases at J, with 22 bases in the middle. The CDR3 length is 17 residues. CDR3 region: CASSPTLFRVEDYGYTF. The CDR3 DNA is TGTGCCAGCAGCCCCACGCTGTTTCGTGTCGAGGACTATGGCTACACCTTC.